This T cell receptor (beta chain) emerged from a study of blood T cell repertoires in COVID-19. Profiling relied on immunoSEQ multiplex PCR, and the TCRdb table lists in-frame clones only, not all of them. Among about 210,000 clones, around 83% were seen once, and the ten largest hold 8.2%. CDR1 MDHEN and CDR2 SYDVKM come from the germline V gene. V lost 6 bases to trimming and J lost 4 bases, with 7 bases between them. This CDR3 has 11 residues. The chain joins TRBV28 to TRBJ2-7; D gene ambiguous. The sequence came from a woman between 50 and 59 years old with acute or convalescent COVID-19. Sequencing was carried out using peripheral blood. The CDR3 loop reads CASSSSYEQYF. The CDR3 region has the DNA TGTGCCAGCAGCTCCTCGTACGAGCAGTACTTC.